This is a list of T cell receptor beta chains from one sample in a study of blood T cell repertoires in COVID-19. The data were produced by immunoSEQ multiplex PCR, yet TCRdb's version contains in-frame clones alone and is incomplete. Of about 30,000 clones listed, 81% are singletons. Sequencing was performed on peripheral blood. The source is a man in his 70s with COVID-19, enrolled during active disease. Both conserved end residues are part of each CDR3.

len | v_gene | CDR3aa
18 | TRBV28 | CASSFRQGARYSNQPQHF
15 | TRBV6-5 | CASSYGHSPYNEQFF
15 | TRBV24-1 | CATSDPDTVNTEAFF
13 | TRBV29-1 | CSVWTSGNNEQFF
18 | TRBV5-1 | CASSSGLTSGSSTGELFF
13 | TRBV5-1 | CASSSAGTGELFF
12 | TRBV3-1/TRBV3-2 | CAAGGPGETQYF
16 | TRBV4-1 | CASSQDPPTGGSSAFF
16 | TRBV4-2 | CASSDRLAGSYNEQFF
15 | TRBV29-1 | CSVSPGQGYSYGYTF
15 | TRBV27 | CASSLRGTGLYGYTF
16 | TRBV7-9 | CASSRLGQGLGYGYTF
13 | TRBV6-5 | CAATGVMGQPQHF
13 | TRBV5-4 | CASSWDRGAEAFF
12 | TRBV19 | CASRGDVAEAFF
16 | TRBV28 | CASSFFGTSVTDTQYF
15 | TRBV7-2 | CASSLTTGQNTEAFF
19 | TRBV10-3 | CAISESTSGTSLIYNEQFF
14 | TRBV27 | CASRPAVSSYEQYF
14 | TRBV5-4 | CASSLDPVYNEQFF
16 | TRBV6-1 | CASSDRDSWVRGEQYF
15 | TRBV5-1 | CASSVTGVSTDTQYF
14 | TRBV5-6 | CASSPIPDRDEAFF
16 | TRBV7-7 | CASTPGSGSLGDEQFF
18 | TRBV9 | CASSVEGGFLSLNTEAFF
12 | TRBV18 | CASSRQNSPLHF
13 | TRBV27 | CASTSYRASGAFF
14 | TRBV28 | CASRPGGPNQPQHF
16 | TRBV19 | CASSKKVWQANQPQHF
15 | TRBV4-2 | CASSFQRDSYNEQFF
15 | TRBV9 | CASSLVGAGRDTQYF
15 | TRBV5-5 | CASSPGGSLGETQYF
18 | TRBV27 | CASSTISGQGMGSQPQHF
17 | TRBV20-1 | CSASYQGRRYSNQPQHF
14 | TRBV6-2/TRBV6-3 | CASSYLGSYTEAFF
13 | TRBV27 | CASSLTGSGELFF
15 | TRBV30 | CAWRPLAGESYEQYF
15 | TRBV7-9 | CASSLDRASGNTIYF
14 | TRBV12-1 | CASSSTDLNTEAFF
16 | TRBV24-1 | CATSDPGQGASGELFF
11 | TRBV20-1 | CSAPMLTEAFF